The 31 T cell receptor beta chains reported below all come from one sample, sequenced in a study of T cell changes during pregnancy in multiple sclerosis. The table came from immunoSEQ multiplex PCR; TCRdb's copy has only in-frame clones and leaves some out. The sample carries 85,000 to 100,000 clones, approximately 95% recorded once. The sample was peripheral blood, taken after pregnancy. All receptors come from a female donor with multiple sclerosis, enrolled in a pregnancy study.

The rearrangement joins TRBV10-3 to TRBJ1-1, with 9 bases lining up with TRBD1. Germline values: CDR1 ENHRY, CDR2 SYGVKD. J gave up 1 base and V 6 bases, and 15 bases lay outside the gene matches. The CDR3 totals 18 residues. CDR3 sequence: CAIRGFRDREGENTEAFF. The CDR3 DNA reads TGTGCCATCAGGGGATTCCGGGACAGGGAAGGTGAGAACACTGAAGCTTTCTTT.

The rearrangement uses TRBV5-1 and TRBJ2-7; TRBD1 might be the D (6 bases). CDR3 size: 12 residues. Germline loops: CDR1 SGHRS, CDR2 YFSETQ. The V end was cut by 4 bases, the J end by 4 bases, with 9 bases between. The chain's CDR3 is CASSPGQYEQYF. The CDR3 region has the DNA TGCGCCAGCAGCCCGGGACAATACGAGCAGTACTTC. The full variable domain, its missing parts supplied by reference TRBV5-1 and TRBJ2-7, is KAGVTQTPRYLIKTRGQQVTLSCSPISGHRSVSWYQQTPGQGLQFLFEYFSETQRNKGNFPGRFSGRQFSNSRSEMNVSTLELGDSALYLCASSPGQYEQYFGPGTRLTVT.

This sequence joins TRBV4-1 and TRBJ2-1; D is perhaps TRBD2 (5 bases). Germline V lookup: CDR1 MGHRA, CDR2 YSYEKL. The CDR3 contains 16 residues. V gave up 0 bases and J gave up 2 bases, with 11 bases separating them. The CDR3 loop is CASSQDNGDTYNEQFF. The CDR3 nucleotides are TGCGCCAGCAGCCAAGATAACGGGGATACCTACAATGAGCAGTTCTTC.

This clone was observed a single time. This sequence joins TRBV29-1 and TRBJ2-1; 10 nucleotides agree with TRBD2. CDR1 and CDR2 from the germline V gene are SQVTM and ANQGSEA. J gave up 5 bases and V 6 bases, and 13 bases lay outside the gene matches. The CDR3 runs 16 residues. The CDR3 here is CSVRGSVAGGDNEQFF. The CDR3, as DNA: TGCAGCGTCCGCGGGTCGGTAGCGGGAGGAGACAATGAGCAGTTCTTC.

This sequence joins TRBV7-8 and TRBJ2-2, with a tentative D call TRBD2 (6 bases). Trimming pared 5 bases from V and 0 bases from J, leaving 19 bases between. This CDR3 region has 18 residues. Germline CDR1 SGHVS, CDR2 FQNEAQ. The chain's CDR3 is CASSRRAGLDSNTGELFF. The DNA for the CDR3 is TGTGCCAGCAGCCGGAGGGCGGGTTTGGACTCGAACACCGGGGAGCTGTTTTTT.

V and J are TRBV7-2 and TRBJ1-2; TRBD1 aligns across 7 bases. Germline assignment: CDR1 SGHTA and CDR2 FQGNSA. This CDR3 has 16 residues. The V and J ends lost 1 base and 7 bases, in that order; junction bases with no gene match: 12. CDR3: CASSLGQGLGASGYTF. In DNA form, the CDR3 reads TGTGCCAGCAGCTTAGGACAGGGTTTAGGGGCGAGTGGCTACACCTTC.

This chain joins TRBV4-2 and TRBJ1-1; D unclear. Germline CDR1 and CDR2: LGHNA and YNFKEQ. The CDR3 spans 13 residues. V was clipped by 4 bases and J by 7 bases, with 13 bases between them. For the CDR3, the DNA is TGTGCCAGCAGCCCGTGGGTGAGGAGTGAAGCTTTCTTT. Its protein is CASSPWVRSEAFF.

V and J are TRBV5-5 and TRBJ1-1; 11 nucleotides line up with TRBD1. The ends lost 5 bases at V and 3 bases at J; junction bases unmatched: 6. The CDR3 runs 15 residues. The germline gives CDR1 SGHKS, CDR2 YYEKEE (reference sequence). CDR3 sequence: CASRPDRGPDTEAFF. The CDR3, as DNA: TGTGCCAGCAGACCGGACAGGGGGCCCGACACTGAAGCTTTCTTT.

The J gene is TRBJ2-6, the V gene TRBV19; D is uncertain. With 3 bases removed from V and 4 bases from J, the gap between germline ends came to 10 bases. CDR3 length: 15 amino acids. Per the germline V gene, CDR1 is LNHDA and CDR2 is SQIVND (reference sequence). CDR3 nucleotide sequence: TGTGCCAGTAGTATGTGGGCAGGCGGGGCCAACGTCCTGACTTTC. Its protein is CASSMWAGGANVLTF.

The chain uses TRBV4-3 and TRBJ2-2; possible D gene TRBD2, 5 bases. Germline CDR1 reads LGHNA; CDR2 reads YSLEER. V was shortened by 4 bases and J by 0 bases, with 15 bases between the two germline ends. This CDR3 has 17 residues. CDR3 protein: CASSPAPGYANTGELFF. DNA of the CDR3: TGCGCCAGCAGCCCAGCTCCGGGATACGCGAACACCGGGGAGCTGTTTTTT.

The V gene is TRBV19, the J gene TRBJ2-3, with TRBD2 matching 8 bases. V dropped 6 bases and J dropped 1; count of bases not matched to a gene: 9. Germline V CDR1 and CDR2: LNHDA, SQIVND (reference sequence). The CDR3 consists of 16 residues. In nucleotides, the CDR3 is TGTGCCAGTAGGACTCGGGGGGGATCGGGCACAGATACGCAGTATTTT. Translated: CASRTRGGSGTDTQYF.

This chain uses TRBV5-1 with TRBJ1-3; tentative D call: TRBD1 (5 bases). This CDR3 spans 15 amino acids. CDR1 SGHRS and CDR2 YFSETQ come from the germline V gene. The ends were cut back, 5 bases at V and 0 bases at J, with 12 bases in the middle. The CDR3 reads CASSSDSFSGNTIYF. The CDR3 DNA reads TGCGCCAGCAGTTCCGACAGCTTCTCTGGAAACACCATATATTTT.

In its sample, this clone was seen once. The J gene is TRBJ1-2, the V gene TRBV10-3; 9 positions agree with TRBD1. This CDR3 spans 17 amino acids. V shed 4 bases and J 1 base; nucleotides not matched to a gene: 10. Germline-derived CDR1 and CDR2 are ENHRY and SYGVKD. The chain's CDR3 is CAISAVRQGELNYGYTF. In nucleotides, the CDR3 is TGTGCCATCAGTGCGGTCCGACAGGGGGAGCTTAACTATGGCTACACCTTC.

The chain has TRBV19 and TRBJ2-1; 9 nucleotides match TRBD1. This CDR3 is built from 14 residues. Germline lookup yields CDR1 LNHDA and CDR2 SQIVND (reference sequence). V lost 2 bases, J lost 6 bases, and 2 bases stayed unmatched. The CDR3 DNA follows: TGTGCCAGTAGTATAAGGACAGGGGTCAATGAGCAGTTCTTC. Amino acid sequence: CASSIRTGVNEQFF. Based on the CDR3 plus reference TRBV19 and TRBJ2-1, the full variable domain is DGGITQSPKYLFRKEGQNVTLSCEQNLNHDAMYWYRQDPGQGLRLIYYSQIVNDFQKGDIAEGYSVSREKKESFPLTVTSAQKNPTAFYLCASSIRTGVNEQFFGPGTRLTVL.

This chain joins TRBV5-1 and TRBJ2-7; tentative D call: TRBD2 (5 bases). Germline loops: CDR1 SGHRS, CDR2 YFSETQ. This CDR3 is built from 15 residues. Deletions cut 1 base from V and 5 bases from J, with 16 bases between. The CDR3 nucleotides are TGCGCCAGCAGCTTGCGGCCGACCCTAGCCGACGAGCAGTACTTC. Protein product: CASSLRPTLADEQYF. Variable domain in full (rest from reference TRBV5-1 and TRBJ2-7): KAGVTQTPRYLIKTRGQQVTLSCSPISGHRSVSWYQQTPGQGLQFLFEYFSETQRNKGNFPGRFSGRQFSNSRSEMNVSTLELGDSALYLCASSLRPTLADEQYFGPGTRLTVT.

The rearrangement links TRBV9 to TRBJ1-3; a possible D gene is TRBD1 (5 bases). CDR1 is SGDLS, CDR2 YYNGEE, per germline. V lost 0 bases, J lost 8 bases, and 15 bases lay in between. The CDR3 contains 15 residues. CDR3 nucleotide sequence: TGTGCCAGCAGCGTAGCTACAGGAATTCAGTACACCATATATTTT. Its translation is CASSVATGIQYTIYF.

CDR3 sequence: CASSMQHRANYGYTF. The CDR3 DNA sequence: TGTGCCAGTAGTATGCAGCACAGGGCCAACTATGGCTACACCTTC. This rearrangement joins TRBV19 to TRBJ1-2; D may be TRBD1 (6 bases). Germline CDR1 LNHDA, CDR2 SQIVND (reference sequence). V lost 3 bases and J 2 bases, leaving 13 bases between the germline ends. This CDR3 spans 15 amino acids.

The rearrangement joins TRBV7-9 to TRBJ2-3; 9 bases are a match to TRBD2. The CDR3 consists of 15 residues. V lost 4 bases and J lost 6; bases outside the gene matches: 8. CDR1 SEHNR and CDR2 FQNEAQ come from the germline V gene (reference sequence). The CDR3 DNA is TGTGCCAGCAGCTCGCGGGAGGGCTTAGTGGATACGCAGTATTTT. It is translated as CASSSREGLVDTQYF.

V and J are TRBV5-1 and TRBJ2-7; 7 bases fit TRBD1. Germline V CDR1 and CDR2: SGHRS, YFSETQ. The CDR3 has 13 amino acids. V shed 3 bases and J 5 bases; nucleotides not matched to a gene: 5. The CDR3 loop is CASSWDSFNEQYF. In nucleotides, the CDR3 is TGCGCCAGCAGCTGGGACAGTTTTAACGAGCAGTACTTC.

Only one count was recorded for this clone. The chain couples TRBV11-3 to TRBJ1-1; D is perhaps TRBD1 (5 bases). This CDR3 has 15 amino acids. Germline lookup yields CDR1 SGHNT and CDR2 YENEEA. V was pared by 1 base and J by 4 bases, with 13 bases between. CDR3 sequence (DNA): TGTGCCAGCAGCTTAGGGGGGGGAGTTGGCACTGAAGCTTTCTTT. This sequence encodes CASSLGGGVGTEAFF.

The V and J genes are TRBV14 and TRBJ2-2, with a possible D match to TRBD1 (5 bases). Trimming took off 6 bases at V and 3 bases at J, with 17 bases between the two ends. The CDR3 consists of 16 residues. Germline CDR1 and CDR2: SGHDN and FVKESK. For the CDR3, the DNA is TGTGCCAGCAGTCTTGTCGGCAGGGCAGACACCGGGGAGCTGTTTTTT. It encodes CASSLVGRADTGELFF.

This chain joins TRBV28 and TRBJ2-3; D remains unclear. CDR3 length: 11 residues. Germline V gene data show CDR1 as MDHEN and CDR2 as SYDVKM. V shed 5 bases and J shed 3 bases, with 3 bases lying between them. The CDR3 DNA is TGTGCCAGCAGTCTGACAGATACGCAGTATTTT. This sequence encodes CASSLTDTQYF.

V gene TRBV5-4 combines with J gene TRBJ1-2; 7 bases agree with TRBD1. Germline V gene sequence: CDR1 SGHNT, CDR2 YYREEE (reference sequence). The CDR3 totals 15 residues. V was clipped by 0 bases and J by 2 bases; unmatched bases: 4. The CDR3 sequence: CASSLETGLNYGYTF. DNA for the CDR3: TGTGCCAGCAGCTTGGAGACAGGGCTAAACTATGGCTACACCTTC.

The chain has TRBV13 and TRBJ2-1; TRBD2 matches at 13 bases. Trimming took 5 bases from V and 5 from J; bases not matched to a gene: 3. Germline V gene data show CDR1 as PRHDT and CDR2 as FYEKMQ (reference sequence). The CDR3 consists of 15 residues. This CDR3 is CASSEGLAGNNEQFF. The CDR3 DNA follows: TGTGCCAGCAGCGAGGGACTAGCGGGAAACAATGAGCAGTTCTTC.

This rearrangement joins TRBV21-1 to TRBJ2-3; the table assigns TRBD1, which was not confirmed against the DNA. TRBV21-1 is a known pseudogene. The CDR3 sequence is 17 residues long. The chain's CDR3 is CASSHWDSQFSTDTQYF. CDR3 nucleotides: TGTGCCAGCAGCCATTGGGACAGTCAGTTCTCCACAGATACGCAGTATTTT.

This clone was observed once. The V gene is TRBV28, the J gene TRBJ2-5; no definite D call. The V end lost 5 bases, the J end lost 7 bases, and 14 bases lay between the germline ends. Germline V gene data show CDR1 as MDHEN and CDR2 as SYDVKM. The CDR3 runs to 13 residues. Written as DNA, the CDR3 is TGTGCCAGCAGTCTTCCTGCCACCGGGACCCAGTACTTC. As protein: CASSLPATGTQYF.

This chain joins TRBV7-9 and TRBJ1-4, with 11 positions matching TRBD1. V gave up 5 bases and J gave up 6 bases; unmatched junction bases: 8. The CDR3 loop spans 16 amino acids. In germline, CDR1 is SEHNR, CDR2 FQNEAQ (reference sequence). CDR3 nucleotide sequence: TGTGCCAGCAGCCCGGACAGGGGGCTTTTGGATGAAAAACTGTTTTTT. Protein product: CASSPDRGLLDEKLFF.

CDR3: CASSDRQGHGELFF. CDR3 in DNA: TGTGCCAGCAGTGACAGACAGGGGCACGGGGAGCTGTTTTTT. The chain has TRBV6-1 and TRBJ2-2, with 8 nucleotides matching TRBD1. Per the germline V gene, CDR1 is MNHNS and CDR2 is SASEGT. J was trimmed by 7 bases and V by 3 bases; bases with no gene match: 4. This CDR3 is built from 14 residues.

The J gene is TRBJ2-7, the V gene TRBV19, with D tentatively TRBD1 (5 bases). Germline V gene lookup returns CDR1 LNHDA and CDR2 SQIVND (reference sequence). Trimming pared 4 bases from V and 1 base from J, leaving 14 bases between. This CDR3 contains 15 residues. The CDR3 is CASSTGSPRSYEQYF. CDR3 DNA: TGTGCCAGTAGTACAGGGTCGCCTCGGTCCTACGAGCAGTACTTC.

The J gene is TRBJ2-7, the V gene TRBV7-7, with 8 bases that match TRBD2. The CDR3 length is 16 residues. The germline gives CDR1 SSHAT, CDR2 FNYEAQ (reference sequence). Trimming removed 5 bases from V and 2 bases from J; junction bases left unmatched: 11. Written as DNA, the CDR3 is TGTGCCAGCAGCCCCGAGCCCGGGACTAGGCCCTACGAGCAGTACTTC. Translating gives CASSPEPGTRPYEQYF.

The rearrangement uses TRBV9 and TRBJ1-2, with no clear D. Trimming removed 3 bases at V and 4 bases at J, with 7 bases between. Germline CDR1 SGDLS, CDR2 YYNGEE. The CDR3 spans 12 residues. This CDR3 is CASSDSSYGYTF. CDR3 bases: TGTGCCAGCAGCGACTCATCCTATGGCTACACCTTC.